Sequencing of this TCR beta chain was carried out in a study of Ad26.COV2.S vaccination and SARS-CoV-2 variants. Assay used: immunoSEQ multiplex PCR; TCRdb lists only in-frame clones, some missing. This table has about 94,000 clones, 82% appearing once. The CDR3 runs 20 residues. Germline values: CDR1 MNHEY, CDR2 SVGEGT. V dropped 0 bases and J dropped 2; count of bases not matched to a gene: 13. The clonotype was recovered from a human donor who had recovered from COVID-19. The specimen was peripheral blood, collected after recovery from COVID-19. V and J are TRBV6-2 or TRBV6-3 and TRBJ2-2; 9 bases map to TRBD1. CDR3 bases: TGTGCCAGCAGTTACTCGATAAGTTTAGAACAGGGGGCTAACACCGGGGAGCTGTTTTTT. Its protein product is CASSYSISLEQGANTGELFF.